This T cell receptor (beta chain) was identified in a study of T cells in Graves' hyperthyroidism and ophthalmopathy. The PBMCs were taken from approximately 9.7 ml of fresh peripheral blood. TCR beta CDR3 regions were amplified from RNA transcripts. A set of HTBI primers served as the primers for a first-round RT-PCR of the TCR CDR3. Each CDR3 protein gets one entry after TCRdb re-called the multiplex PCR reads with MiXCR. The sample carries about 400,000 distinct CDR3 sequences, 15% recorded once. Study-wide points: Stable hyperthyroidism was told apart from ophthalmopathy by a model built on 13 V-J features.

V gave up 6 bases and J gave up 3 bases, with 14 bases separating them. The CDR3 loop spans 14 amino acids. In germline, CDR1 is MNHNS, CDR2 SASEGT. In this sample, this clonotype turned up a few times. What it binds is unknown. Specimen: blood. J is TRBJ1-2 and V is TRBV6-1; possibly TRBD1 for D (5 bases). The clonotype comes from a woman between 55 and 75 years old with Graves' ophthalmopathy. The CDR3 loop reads CASSYNRDYYGYTF. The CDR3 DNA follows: TGTGCCAGCAGCTATAACCGGGACTACTATGGCTACACCTTC.